The rows below give T cell receptor beta chains drawn from one sample of a study of T-cell reconstitution after alpha-beta-depleted transplantation in children. A single record per CDR3 protein comes from TCRdb applying MiXCR to the PCR reads. The data hold about 1,000,000 distinct CDR3 sequences, with around 30% observed a single time. Specimen: PBMCs, mostly from graft donor cells, collected 360 days after TCRalphabeta/CD19-depleted stem cell transplant. The origin of the receptors is a boy under two years old who had a stem cell transplant for SCID, so the T cells may come from the graft donor. The CDR3 runs from the conserved cysteine through the conserved F or W. A D gene is named only where the DNA matches it firmly. Clone size is given for some rows only: seen once, a few or many times, or a class if the clone is expanded.

D: -; size: few; V: TRBV20-1; J: TRBJ2-2; CDR3: CSARKATGELFF; DNA: TGCAGTGCTAGAAAGGCAACCGGGGAGCTGTTTTTT
D: -; size: -; V: TRBV9; J: TRBJ1-1; CDR3: CASSPGRAYTEAFF; DNA: TGTGCCAGCAGCCCCGGTAGGGCTTACACTGAAGCTTTCTTT
D: -; size: -; V: TRBV5-1; J: TRBJ1-4; CDR3: CASSQGQTNEKLFF; DNA: TGCGCCAGCAGCCAGGGCCAAACTAATGAAAAACTGTTTTTT
D: -; size: -; V: TRBV25-1; J: TRBJ1-6; CDR3: CASSEWGPRPLHF; DNA: TGTGCCAGCAGTGAATGGGGCCCGAGGCCCCTCCACTTT
D: -; size: few; V: TRBV12-3/TRBV12-4; J: TRBJ1-3; CDR3: CASTILGGTIYF; DNA: TGTGCCAGCACTATCCTAGGGGGCACCATATATTTT
D: TRBD2; size: many; V: TRBV12-3/TRBV12-4; J: TRBJ2-7; CDR3: CASSPGTRSPEGEQYF; DNA: TGTGCCAGCAGCCCCGGGACTAGAAGTCCCGAGGGGGAGCAGTACTTC
D: -; size: few; V: TRBV5-5; J: TRBJ2-1; CDR3: CASSLNGLEYEQFF; DNA: TGTGCCAGCAGCTTGAATGGGCTTGAGTATGAGCAGTTCTTC
D: TRBD1; size: -; V: TRBV28; J: TRBJ1-1; CDR3: CASRSPGQGTEAFF; DNA: TGTGCCAGCAGGTCCCCGGGACAGGGAACTGAAGCTTTCTTT
D: TRBD2; size: -; V: TRBV12-3/TRBV12-4; J: TRBJ2-3; CDR3: CASSLNMGLSTDTQYF; DNA: TGTGCCAGCAGTTTAAATATGGGACTAAGCACAGATACGCAGTATTTT
D: -; size: -; V: TRBV20-1; J: TRBJ2-5; CDR3: CSASLGYGKETQYF; DNA: TGCAGTGCTAGTCTGGGCTACGGTAAAGAGACCCAGTACTTC
D: TRBD1; size: few; V: TRBV4-3; J: TRBJ2-5; CDR3: CASSQDIGTGVVGTQYF; DNA: TGCGCCAGCAGCCAAGATATAGGGACAGGGGTCGTCGGGACCCAGTACTTC
D: -; size: -; V: TRBV2; J: TRBJ2-7; CDR3: CASSEERVEQYF; DNA: TGTGCCAGCAGTGAAGAACGCGTTGAGCAGTACTTC
D: TRBD2; size: -; V: TRBV7-6; J: TRBJ2-3; CDR3: CASSSGLAAYTDTQYF; DNA: TGTGCCAGCAGCTCGGGACTAGCGGCATACACAGATACGCAGTATTTT
D: -; size: -; V: TRBV11-2; J: TRBJ1-3; CDR3: CASSLRVRGSGNTIYF; DNA: TGTGCCAGCAGCTTACGGGTCAGGGGCAGTGGAAACACCATATATTTT
D: -; size: -; V: TRBV6-2/TRBV6-3; J: TRBJ2-2; CDR3: CASSSTSAGELFF; DNA: TGTGCCAGCAGCTCTACTAGTGCCGGGGAGCTGTTTTTT
D: TRBD1; size: -; V: TRBV7-9; J: TRBJ1-1; CDR3: CASSLRQGTNTEAFF; DNA: TGTGCCAGCAGCTTAAGACAGGGGACGAACACTGAAGCTTTCTTT
D: TRBD2; size: few; V: TRBV5-1; J: TRBJ2-1; CDR3: CASMGLAGGRNEQFF; DNA: TGCGCCAGCATGGGACTAGCGGGGGGGCGCAATGAGCAGTTCTTC
D: TRBD1; size: -; V: TRBV12-5; J: TRBJ1-2; CDR3: CASAVTGGYGYTF; DNA: TGTGCTAGTGCCGTGACAGGGGGGTATGGCTACACCTTC
D: TRBD1; size: -; V: TRBV3-1; J: TRBJ2-3; CDR3: CASSQTGQGTDTQYF; DNA: TGTGCCAGCAGCCAGACGGGACAGGGGACAGATACGCAGTATTTT
D: -; size: -; V: TRBV2; J: TRBJ2-3; CDR3: CASSEQGLVTDTQYF; DNA: TGTGCCAGCAGTGAGCAGGGCTTGGTCACAGATACGCAGTATTTT
D: -; size: -; V: TRBV7-3; J: TRBJ2-1; CDR3: CASSPTGTITYNEQFF; DNA: TGTGCCAGCAGCCCAACCGGGACAATAACCTACAATGAGCAGTTCTTC
D: -; size: few; V: TRBV5-1; J: TRBJ1-2; CDR3: CASSDGLSPYGYTF; DNA: TGCGCCAGCAGCGATGGACTTTCGCCCTATGGCTACACCTTC
D: -; size: -; V: TRBV29-1; J: TRBJ1-1; CDR3: CSVAQPNTEAFF; DNA: TGCAGCGTTGCCCAGCCGAACACTGAAGCTTTCTTT
D: -; size: -; V: TRBV27; J: TRBJ2-1; CDR3: CARGTGRGRGNEQFF; DNA: TGTGCCAGAGGAACGGGGCGGGGTCGGGGCAATGAGCAGTTCTTC
D: -; size: -; V: TRBV7-9; J: TRBJ2-2; CDR3: CASSFLGTTNTGELFF; DNA: TGTGCCAGCAGCTTCCTGGGGACAACGAACACCGGGGAGCTGTTTTTT
D: TRBD2; size: -; V: TRBV2; J: TRBJ2-5; CDR3: CASEWGGKETQYF; DNA: TGTGCCAGCGAATGGGGGGGGAAGGAGACCCAGTACTTC
D: -; size: -; V: TRBV5-1; J: TRBJ2-4; CDR3: CASSLGGDKNIQYF; DNA: TGCGCCAGCAGCTTGGGGGGGGACAAAAACATTCAGTACTTC
D: -; size: many; V: TRBV12-3/TRBV12-4; J: TRBJ1-2; CDR3: CASSFGTDYGYTF; DNA: TGTGCCAGCAGCTTTGGGACGGACTATGGCTACACCTTC
D: TRBD2; size: -; V: TRBV2; J: TRBJ2-3; CDR3: CASKTSGGRLSDTQYF; DNA: TGTGCCAGCAAGACCAGCGGGGGTCGTTTGTCGGATACGCAGTATTTT
D: -; size: many; V: TRBV18; J: TRBJ2-1; CDR3: CASSPLAGLYNEQFF; DNA: TGTGCCAGCTCACCTCTGGCAGGTCTTTACAATGAGCAGTTCTTC
D: TRBD1; size: -; V: TRBV7-2; J: TRBJ2-1; CDR3: CASSPSRQGWGNEQFF; DNA: TGTGCCAGCAGCCCGTCGCGACAGGGGTGGGGCAATGAGCAGTTCTTC
D: TRBD2; size: -; V: TRBV11-2; J: TRBJ2-2; CDR3: CASSSRTSGAGELFF; DNA: TGTGCCAGCAGCTCCAGGACTAGCGGGGCCGGGGAGCTGTTTTTT
D: TRBD2; size: -; V: TRBV7-8; J: TRBJ2-1; CDR3: CASSPPVIAGGPWENEQFF; DNA: TGTGCCAGCAGCCCACCGGTGATAGCGGGGGGGCCCTGGGAGAATGAGCAGTTCTTC
D: -; size: -; V: TRBV19; J: TRBJ2-3; CDR3: CASSTPRNGSRTDTQYF; DNA: TGTGCCAGTAGTACCCCGCGGAATGGATCCCGCACAGATACGCAGTATTTT
D: -; size: -; V: TRBV7-9; J: TRBJ1-6; CDR3: CASSLEGTRGSPLHF; DNA: TGTGCCAGCAGCTTAGAGGGGACGCGAGGTTCACCCCTCCACTTT